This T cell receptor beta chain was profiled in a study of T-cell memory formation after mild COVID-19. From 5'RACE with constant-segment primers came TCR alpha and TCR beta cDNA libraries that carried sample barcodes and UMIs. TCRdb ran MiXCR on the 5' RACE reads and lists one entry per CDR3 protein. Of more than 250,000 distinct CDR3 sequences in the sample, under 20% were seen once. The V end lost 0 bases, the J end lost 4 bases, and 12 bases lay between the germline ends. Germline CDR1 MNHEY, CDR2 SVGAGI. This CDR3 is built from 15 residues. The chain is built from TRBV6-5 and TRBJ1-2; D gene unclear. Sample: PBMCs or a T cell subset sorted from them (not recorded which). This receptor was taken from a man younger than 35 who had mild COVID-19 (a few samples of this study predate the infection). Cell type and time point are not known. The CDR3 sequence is CASSYSNLDFYGYTF. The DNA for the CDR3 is TGTGCCAGCAGTTACTCGAACCTGGACTTCTATGGCTACACCTTC.